This record looks at one T cell receptor (beta chain) sequence and its context. The target antigen is unknown. In the PCR, 60 Vbeta and 13 Jbeta primers were used. Libraries were prepared by immunoSEQ multiplex PCR; TCRdb keeps only in-frame clonotypes and omits some of them. The table lists approximately 85,000 clones, 80% of them singletons. This sample was taken from a study of cytomegalovirus exposure and HLA in healthy donors. Broader study findings: Presence/absence results assume similar sequencing depth per donor, which may not hold. Certain indistinguishable V segments, among them TRBV6-2 and TRBV6-3, were excluded. An Asian-associated ancestry cluster reportedly showed fewer N-insertions than the approximately 700-donor mean in a later analysis.

The CDR3 has 19 amino acids. Germline V CDR1 and CDR2: LGHNT, FRNRAP. V trimming: 0 bases; J trimming: 3 bases; junction bases outside the gene matches: 12. The source material was PBMCs. This sequence joins TRBV12-5 and TRBJ1-5; 9 positions agree with TRBD1. This TCR was sampled from a man aged 45-65 years in good health and CMV-seropositive. The CDR3 loop is CASGLVRQGGSPFNQPQHF. CDR3 coding DNA: TGTGCTAGTGGTTTGGTGAGACAGGGGGGGTCCCCATTCAATCAGCCCCAGCATTTT.